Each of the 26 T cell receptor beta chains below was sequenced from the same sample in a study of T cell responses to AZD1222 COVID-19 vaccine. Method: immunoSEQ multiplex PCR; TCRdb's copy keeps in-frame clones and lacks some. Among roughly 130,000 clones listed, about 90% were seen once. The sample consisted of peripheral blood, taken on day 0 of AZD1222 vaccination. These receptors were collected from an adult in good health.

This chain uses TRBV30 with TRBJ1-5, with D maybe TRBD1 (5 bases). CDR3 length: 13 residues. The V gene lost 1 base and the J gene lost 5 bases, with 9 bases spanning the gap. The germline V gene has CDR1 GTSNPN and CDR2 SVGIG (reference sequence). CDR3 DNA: TGTGCCTGGAGTGCGGGGGTCGATCAGCCCCAGCATTTT. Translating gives CAWSAGVDQPQHF.

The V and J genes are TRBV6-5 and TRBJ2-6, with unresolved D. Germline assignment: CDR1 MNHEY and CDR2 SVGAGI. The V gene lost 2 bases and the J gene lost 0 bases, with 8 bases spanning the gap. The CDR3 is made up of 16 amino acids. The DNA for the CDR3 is TGTGCCAGCAGTTACCTCCCCATCTCTGGGGCCAACGTCCTGACTTTC. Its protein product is CASSYLPISGANVLTF.

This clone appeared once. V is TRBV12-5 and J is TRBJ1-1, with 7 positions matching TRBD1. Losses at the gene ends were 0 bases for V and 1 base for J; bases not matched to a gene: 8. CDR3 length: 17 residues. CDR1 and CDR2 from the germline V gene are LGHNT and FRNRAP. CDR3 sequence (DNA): TGTGCTAGTGGTTTGGTAATAAAGACAGGGAAGAACACTGAAGCTTTCTTT. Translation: CASGLVIKTGKNTEAFF.

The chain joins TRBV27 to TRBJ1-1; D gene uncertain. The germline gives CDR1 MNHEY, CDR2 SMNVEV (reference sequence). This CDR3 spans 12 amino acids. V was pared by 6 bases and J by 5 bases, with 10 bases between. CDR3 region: CASRDPKTEAFF. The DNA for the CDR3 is TGTGCCAGCAGGGACCCTAAGACTGAAGCTTTCTTT.

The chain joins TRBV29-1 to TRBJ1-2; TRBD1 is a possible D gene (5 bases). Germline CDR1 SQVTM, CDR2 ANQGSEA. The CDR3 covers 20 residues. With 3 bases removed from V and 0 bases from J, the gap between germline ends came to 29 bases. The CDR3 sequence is CSVDKDLNPGGAPTNYGYTF. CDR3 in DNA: TGCAGCGTTGACAAAGACCTTAACCCGGGAGGGGCTCCTACTAACTATGGCTACACCTTC.

The CDR3 DNA reads TGTGCCAGTAGTATTTCACCTAAGACTGAAGCTTTCTTT. It codes for CASSISPKTEAFF. The chain carries TRBV19 and TRBJ1-1; D is uncertain. Germline V gene data show CDR1 as LNHDA and CDR2 as SQIVND (reference sequence). V lost 3 bases to trimming and J lost 5 bases, with 10 bases between them. This CDR3 spans 13 amino acids.

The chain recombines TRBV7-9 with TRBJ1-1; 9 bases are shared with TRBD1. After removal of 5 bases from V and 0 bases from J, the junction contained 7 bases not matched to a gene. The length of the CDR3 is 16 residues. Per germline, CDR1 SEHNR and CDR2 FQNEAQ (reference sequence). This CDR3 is CASSRTGVGMNTEAFF. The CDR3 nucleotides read TGTGCCAGCAGCCGGACAGGGGTCGGGATGAACACTGAAGCTTTCTTT.

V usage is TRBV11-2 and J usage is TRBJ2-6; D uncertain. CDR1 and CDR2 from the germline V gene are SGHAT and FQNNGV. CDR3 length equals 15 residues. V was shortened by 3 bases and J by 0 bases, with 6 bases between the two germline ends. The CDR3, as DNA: TGTGCCAGCAGCTTCGGAATCTCTGGGGCCAACGTCCTGACTTTC. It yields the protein CASSFGISGANVLTF.

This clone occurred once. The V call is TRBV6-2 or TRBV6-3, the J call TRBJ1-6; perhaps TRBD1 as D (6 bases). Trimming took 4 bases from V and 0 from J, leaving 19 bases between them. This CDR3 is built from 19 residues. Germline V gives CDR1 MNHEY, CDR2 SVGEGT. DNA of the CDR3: TGTGCCAGCAGTTTCGACAGGTATTTTAAGGCCTCCTATAATTCACCCCTCCACTTT. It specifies CASSFDRYFKASYNSPLHF.

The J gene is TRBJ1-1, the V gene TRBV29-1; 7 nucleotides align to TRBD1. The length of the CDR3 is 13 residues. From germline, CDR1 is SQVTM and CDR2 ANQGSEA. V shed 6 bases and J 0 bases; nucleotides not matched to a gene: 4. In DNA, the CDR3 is TGCAGCGTATGGACAGGCTTGAACACTGAAGCTTTCTTT. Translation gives CSVWTGLNTEAFF.

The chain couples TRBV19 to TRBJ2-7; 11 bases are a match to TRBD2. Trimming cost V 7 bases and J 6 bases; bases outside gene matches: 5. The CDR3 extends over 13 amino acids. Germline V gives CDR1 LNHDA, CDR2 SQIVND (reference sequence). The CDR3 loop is CASNLAGGTEQYF. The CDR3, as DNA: TGTGCCAGTAACCTAGCGGGAGGTACCGAGCAGTACTTC.

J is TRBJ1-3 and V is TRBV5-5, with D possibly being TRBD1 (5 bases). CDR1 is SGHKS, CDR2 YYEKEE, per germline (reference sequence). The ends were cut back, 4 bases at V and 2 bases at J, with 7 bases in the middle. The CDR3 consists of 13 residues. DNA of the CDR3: TGTGCCAGCAGCCGAGGGGCTGGAAACACCATATATTTT. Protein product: CASSRGAGNTIYF.

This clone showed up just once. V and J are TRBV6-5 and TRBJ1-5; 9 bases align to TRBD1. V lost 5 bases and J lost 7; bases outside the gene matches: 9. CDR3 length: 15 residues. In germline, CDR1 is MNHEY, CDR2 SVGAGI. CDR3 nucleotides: TGTGCCAGCAGTCCGGGGACAGGGCCAGGGCAGCCCCAGCATTTT. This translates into CASSPGTGPGQPQHF.

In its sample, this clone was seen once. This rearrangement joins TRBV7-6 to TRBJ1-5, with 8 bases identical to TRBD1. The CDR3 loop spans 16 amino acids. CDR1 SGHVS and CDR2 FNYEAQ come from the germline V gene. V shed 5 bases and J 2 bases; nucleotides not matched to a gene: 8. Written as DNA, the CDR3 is TGTGCCAGCAGCCTAACAGGGGGAGAGGGCAATCAGCCCCAGCATTTT. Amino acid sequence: CASSLTGGEGNQPQHF.

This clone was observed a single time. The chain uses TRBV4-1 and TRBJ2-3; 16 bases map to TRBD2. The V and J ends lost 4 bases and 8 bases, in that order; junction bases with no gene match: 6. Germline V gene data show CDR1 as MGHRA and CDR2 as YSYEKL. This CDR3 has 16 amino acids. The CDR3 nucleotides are TGCGCCAGCAGCCTTTCCGGGACTAGCGGGAGGGGTACGCAGTATTTT. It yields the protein CASSLSGTSGRGTQYF.

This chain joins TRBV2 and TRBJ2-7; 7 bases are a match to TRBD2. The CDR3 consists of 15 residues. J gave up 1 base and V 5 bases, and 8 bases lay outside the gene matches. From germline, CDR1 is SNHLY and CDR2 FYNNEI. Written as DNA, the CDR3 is TGTGCCAGCAGTCCCCGGGGAGCGGGGTCCTACGAGCAGTACTTC. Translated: CASSPRGAGSYEQYF.

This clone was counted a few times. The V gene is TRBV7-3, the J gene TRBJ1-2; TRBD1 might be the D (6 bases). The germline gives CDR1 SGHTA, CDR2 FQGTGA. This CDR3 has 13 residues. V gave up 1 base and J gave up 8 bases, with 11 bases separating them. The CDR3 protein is CASSLSPGDGYTF. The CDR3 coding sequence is TGTGCCAGCAGCTTAAGTCCAGGGGACGGCTACACCTTC.

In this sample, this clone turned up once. This CDR3 is CASSLMTRGQSSYEQYF. As DNA, the CDR3 is TGTGCCAGCAGCTTGATGACGCGGGGCCAGAGCTCCTACGAGCAGTACTTC. The chain joins TRBV7-8 to TRBJ2-7; perhaps TRBD2 as D (6 bases). Per the germline V gene, CDR1 is SGHVS and CDR2 is FQNEAQ. V gave up 3 bases and J gave up 0 bases, with 18 bases separating them. This CDR3 comprises 17 residues.

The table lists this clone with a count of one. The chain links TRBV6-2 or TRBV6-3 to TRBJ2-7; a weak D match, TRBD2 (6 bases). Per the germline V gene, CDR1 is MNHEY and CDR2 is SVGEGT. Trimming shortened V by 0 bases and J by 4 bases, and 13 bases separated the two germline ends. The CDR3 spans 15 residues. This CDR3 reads CASSYSRDSGYEQYF. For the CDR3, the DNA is TGTGCCAGCAGTTACTCGAGGGACTCGGGTTACGAGCAGTACTTC.

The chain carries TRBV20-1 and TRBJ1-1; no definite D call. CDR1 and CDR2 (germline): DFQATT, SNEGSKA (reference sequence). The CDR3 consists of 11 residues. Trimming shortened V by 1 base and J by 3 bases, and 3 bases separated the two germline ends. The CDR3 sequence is CSARADTEAFF. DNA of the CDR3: TGCAGTGCTAGAGCAGACACTGAAGCTTTCTTT.

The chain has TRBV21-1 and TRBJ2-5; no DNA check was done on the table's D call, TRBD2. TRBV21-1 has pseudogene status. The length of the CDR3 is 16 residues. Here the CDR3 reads CASSEILGGKEETQYF. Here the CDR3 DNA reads TGTGCCAGCAGCGAGATACTGGGCGGGAAGGAGGAGACCCAGTACTTC.

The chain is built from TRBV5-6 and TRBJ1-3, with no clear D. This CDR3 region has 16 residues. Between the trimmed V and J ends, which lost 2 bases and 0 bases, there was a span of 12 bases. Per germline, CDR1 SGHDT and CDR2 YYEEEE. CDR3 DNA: TGTGCCAGCAGCTTCGGCAGGTTTCCCTCTGGAAACACCATATATTTT. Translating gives CASSFGRFPSGNTIYF.

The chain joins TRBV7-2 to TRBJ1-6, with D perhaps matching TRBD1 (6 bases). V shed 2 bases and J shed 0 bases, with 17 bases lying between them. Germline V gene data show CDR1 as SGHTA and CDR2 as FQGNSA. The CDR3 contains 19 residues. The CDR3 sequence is CASSLQWARGSSYNSPLHF. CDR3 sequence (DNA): TGTGCCAGCAGCTTACAGTGGGCCAGGGGTAGCTCCTATAATTCACCCCTCCACTTT.

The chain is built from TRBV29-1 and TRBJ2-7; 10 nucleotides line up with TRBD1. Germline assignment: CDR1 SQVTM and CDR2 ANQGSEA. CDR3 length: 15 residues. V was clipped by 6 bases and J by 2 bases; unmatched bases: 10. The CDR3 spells CSVVPGQGKTYEQYF. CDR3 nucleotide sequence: TGCAGCGTAGTCCCGGGACAGGGGAAAACCTACGAGCAGTACTTC.

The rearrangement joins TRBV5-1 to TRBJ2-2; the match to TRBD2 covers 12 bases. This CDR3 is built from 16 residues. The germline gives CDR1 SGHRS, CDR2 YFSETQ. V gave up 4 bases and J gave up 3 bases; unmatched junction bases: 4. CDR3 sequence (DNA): TGCGCCAGCAGCCTCCTAGCGGGAGGGGACACCGGGGAGCTGTTTTTT. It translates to CASSLLAGGDTGELFF.

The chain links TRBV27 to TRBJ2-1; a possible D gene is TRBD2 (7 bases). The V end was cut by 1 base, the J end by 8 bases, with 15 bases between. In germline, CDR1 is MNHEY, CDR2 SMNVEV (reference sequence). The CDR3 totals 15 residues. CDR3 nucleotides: TGTGCCAGCAGTTTATTTGGGGGGGCTTGGGATGAGCAGTTCTTC. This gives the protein CASSLFGGAWDEQFF.